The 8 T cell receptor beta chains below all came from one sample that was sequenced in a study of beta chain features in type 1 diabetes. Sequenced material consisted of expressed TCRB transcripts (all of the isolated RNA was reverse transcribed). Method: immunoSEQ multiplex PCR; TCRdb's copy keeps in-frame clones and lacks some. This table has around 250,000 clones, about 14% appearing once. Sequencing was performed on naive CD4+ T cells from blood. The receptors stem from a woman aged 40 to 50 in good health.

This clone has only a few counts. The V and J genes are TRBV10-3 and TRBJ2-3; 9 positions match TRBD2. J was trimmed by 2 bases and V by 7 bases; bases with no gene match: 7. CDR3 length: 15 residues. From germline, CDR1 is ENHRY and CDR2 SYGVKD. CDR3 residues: CAIKRASGVTDTQYF. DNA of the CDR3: TGTGCCATCAAGAGGGCTAGCGGGGTCACAGATACGCAGTATTTT.

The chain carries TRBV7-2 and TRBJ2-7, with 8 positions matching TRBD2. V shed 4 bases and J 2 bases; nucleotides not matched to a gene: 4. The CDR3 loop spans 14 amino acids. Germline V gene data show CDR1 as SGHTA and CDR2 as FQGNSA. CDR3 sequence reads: CASSSGGSPYEQYF. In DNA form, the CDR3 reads TGTGCCAGCAGCTCGGGAGGGAGCCCCTACGAGCAGTACTTC.

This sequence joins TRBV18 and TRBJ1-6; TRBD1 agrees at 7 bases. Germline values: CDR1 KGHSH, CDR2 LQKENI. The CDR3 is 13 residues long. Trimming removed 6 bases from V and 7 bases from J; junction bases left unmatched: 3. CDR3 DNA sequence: TGTGCCAGCTCGGGACAGCCAAATTCACCCCTCCACTTT. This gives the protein CASSGQPNSPLHF. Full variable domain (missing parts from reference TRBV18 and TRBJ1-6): NAGVMQNPRHLVRRRGQEARLRCSPMKGHSHVYWYRQLPEEGLKFMVYLQKENIIDESGMPKERFSAEFPKEGPSILRIQQVVRGDSAAYFCASSGQPNSPLHFGNGTRLTVT.

This CDR3 is CASSPTGRYTEAFF. Here the CDR3 DNA reads TGTGCCAGCTCGCCGACAGGGAGGTACACTGAAGCTTTCTTT. The V gene is TRBV18, the J gene TRBJ1-1, with TRBD1 identical over 7 bases. CDR3 length: 14 amino acids. V lost 6 bases, J lost 3 bases, and 7 bases stayed unmatched. Per germline, CDR1 KGHSH and CDR2 LQKENI.

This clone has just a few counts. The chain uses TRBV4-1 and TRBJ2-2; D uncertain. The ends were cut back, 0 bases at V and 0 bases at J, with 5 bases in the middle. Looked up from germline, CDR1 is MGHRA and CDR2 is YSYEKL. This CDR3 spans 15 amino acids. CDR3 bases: TGCGCCAGCAGCCAAGATCTCGCGAACACCGGGGAGCTGTTTTTT. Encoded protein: CASSQDLANTGELFF.

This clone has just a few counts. CDR3 loop: CASSLANEQYF. CDR3 coding DNA: TGCGCCAGCAGCTTGGCCAACGAGCAGTACTTC. The chain links TRBV5-1 to TRBJ2-7; no firm D call. Germline CDR1 is SGHRS and CDR2 is YFSETQ. The CDR3 covers 11 residues. With 0 bases removed from V and 5 bases from J, the gap between germline ends came to 3 bases.

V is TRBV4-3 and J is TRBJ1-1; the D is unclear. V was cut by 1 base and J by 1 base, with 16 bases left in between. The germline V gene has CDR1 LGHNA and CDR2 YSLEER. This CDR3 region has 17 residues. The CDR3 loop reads CASSQVSRLPGNTEAFF. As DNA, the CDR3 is TGCGCCAGCAGCCAAGTTAGCCGGCTCCCGGGGAACACTGAAGCTTTCTTT.

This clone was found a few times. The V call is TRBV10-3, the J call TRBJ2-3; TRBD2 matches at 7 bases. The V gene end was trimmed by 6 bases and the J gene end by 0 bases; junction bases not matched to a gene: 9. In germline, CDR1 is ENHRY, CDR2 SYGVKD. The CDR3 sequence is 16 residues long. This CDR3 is CAIRGWRAGSTDTQYF. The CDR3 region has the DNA TGTGCCATCAGGGGATGGAGAGCGGGGAGCACAGATACGCAGTATTTT.